Each of the 29 T cell receptor beta chains below was sequenced from the same sample in a study of blood T cell repertoires in COVID-19. Only in-frame clones appear in the TCRdb table, and some are missing; sequencing was by immunoSEQ multiplex PCR. Of 250,000 to 350,000 clones listed, 80% to 90% were seen once; the top ten hold 2% to 3%. The sequenced material came from PBMCs or T cells enriched from blood (not recorded which). Receptors originate from a woman between 18 and 29 years old who had recovered from COVID-19.

This chain uses TRBV7-2 with TRBJ1-2; D is undetermined. The germline V gene encodes CDR1 SGHTA and CDR2 FQGNSA. Trimming left V 2 bases short and J 0 bases short, with 4 bases between. CDR3 length: 13 residues. The CDR3 DNA reads as TGTGCCAGCAGCTTAACGGCTAACTATGGCTACACCTTC. Its translation is CASSLTANYGYTF. Combining the CDR3 with reference TRBV7-2 and TRBJ1-2 gives the whole variable domain GAGVSQSPSNKVTEKGKDVELRCDPISGHTALYWYRQSLGQGLEFLIYFQGNSAPDKSGLPSDRFSAERTGGSVSTLTIQRTQQEDSAVYLCASSLTANYGYTFGSGTRLTVV.

The table lists this clone with a few counts. The rearrangement links TRBV28 to TRBJ1-5, with 9 nucleotides matching TRBD1. Trimming took 5 bases from V and 7 from J; bases not matched to a gene: 12. This CDR3 spans 16 amino acids. The germline CDR1 and CDR2 sequences are MDHEN and SYDVKM. CDR3 DNA sequence: TGTGCCAGCAGTACAACAGCGGGACAGGGTGGGCAGCCCCAGCATTTT. This codes for CASSTTAGQGGQPQHF.

V is TRBV5-5 and J is TRBJ1-3; 11 bases line up with TRBD1. The V and J ends lost 4 bases and 0 bases, in that order; junction bases with no gene match: 6. CDR1 and CDR2 from the germline V gene are SGHKS and YYEKEE (reference sequence). CDR3 size: 17 residues. CDR3: CASSQGTGGPSGNTIYF. DNA of the CDR3: TGTGCCAGCAGCCAAGGGACAGGGGGGCCCTCTGGAAACACCATATATTTT.

This sequence joins TRBV28 and TRBJ1-1; D not resolved. The CDR3 spans 15 residues. Deletions cut 1 base from V and 0 bases from J, with 9 bases between. Per germline, CDR1 MDHEN and CDR2 SYDVKM. The CDR3 loop is CASSLLWEMNTEAFF. Here the CDR3 DNA reads TGTGCCAGCAGTTTATTGTGGGAGATGAACACTGAAGCTTTCTTT.

The J gene is TRBJ1-2, the V gene TRBV3-1 (or the pseudogene TRBV3-2); TRBD1 aligns across 7 bases. CDR3 size: 14 residues. Germline assignment: CDR1 LGHDT and CDR2 YNNKEL (reference sequence). Trimming removed 3 bases from V and 6 bases from J; junction bases left unmatched: 7. CDR3 sequence: CASSHLGGEDGYTF. CDR3 DNA sequence: TGTGCCAGCAGCCATTTAGGGGGCGAGGATGGCTACACCTTC.

The J gene is TRBJ2-1, the V gene TRBV6-1, with TRBD2 as a possible D gene (6 bases). In germline, CDR1 is MNHNS, CDR2 SASEGT. V was cut by 2 bases and J by 8 bases, with 28 bases left in between. This CDR3 contains 19 residues. Here the CDR3 reads CASSELPPPGLGGGDEQFF. In DNA, the CDR3 is TGTGCCAGCAGTGAACTCCCCCCGCCGGGGTTGGGGGGAGGAGATGAGCAGTTCTTC.

This clone was recorded once. J is TRBJ1-5 and V is TRBV27; D is unclear. Looked up from germline, CDR1 is MNHEY and CDR2 is SMNVEV (reference sequence). The germline V and J ends were trimmed by 6 bases and 7 bases, with 10 bases remaining between them. There are 12 residues in the CDR3. CDR3 coding DNA: TGTGCCAGCAGGACGAGCGGGCAGCCCCAGCATTTT. It codes for CASRTSGQPQHF.

The chain links TRBV28 to TRBJ2-5, with TRBD2 matching over 10 bases. The J segment lost 1 base and the V segment lost 3 bases, leaving 8 bases of the junction unmatched. Germline V gene sequence: CDR1 MDHEN, CDR2 SYDVKM. The CDR3 consists of 17 residues. CDR3 in amino acids: CASSFDSGLAAQETQYF. The CDR3 DNA reads as TGTGCCAGCAGTTTTGACTCCGGACTAGCGGCCCAAGAGACCCAGTACTTC.

The chain is built from TRBV7-2 and TRBJ2-7; TRBD1 aligns across 8 bases. Looked up from germline, CDR1 is SGHTA and CDR2 is FQGNSA. Trimming removed 5 bases from V and 3 bases from J; junction bases left unmatched: 6. CDR3 size: 14 residues. CDR3: CASSHGTGYYEQYF. The CDR3, as DNA: TGTGCCAGCAGCCACGGGACAGGTTACTACGAGCAGTACTTC.

The rearrangement uses TRBV2 and TRBJ2-5; unclear D gene. Per germline, CDR1 SNHLY and CDR2 FYNNEI. The CDR3 contains 15 residues. V lost 7 bases and J 3 bases, leaving 18 bases between the germline ends. The CDR3 protein is CASTSPRVLEETQYF. DNA of the CDR3: TGTGCCAGCACCTCCCCCCGGGTTTTGGAAGAGACCCAGTACTTC.

The chain couples TRBV18 to TRBJ2-3; no firm D call. Trimming took off 2 bases at V and 0 bases at J, with 12 bases between the two ends. This CDR3 is built from 16 residues. Germline CDR1 KGHSH, CDR2 LQKENI. CDR3 amino acids: CASSPDKLRSTDTQYF. The CDR3 coding sequence is TGTGCCAGCTCACCAGATAAGCTCCGTAGCACAGATACGCAGTATTTT.

The V and J genes are TRBV18 and TRBJ1-2; 11 bases agree with TRBD1. The V gene's germline CDR1 is KGHSH and CDR2 LQKENI. V gave up 6 bases and J gave up 4 bases; unmatched junction bases: 7. The CDR3 has 15 residues. The CDR3, as DNA: TGTGCCAGCTCCTCGACCGGGACAGGGGGCTATGGCTACACCTTC. Translating it yields CASSSTGTGGYGYTF.

This rearrangement joins TRBV27 to TRBJ2-5; D is undetermined. Germline V CDR1 and CDR2: MNHEY, SMNVEV (reference sequence). Trimming shortened V by 6 bases and J by 4 bases, and 6 bases separated the two germline ends. The CDR3 is 11 amino acids. CDR3 region: CASRLRETQYF. CDR3 bases: TGTGCCAGCAGACTTCGAGAGACCCAGTACTTC.

The chain has TRBV4-1 and TRBJ1-3; D is ambiguous. V lost 1 base, J lost 2 bases, and 6 bases lay in between. The germline V gene has CDR1 MGHRA and CDR2 YSYEKL. This CDR3 has 14 residues. This CDR3 reads CASSQVGTGNTIYF. DNA for the CDR3: TGCGCCAGCAGCCAAGTCGGGACTGGAAACACCATATATTTT.

The chain has TRBV2 and TRBJ2-2, with 8 positions matching TRBD2. CDR3 length: 17 amino acids. V lost 2 bases, J lost 1 base, and 6 bases stayed unmatched. Germline V gene lookup returns CDR1 SNHLY and CDR2 FYNNEI. As DNA, the CDR3 is TGTGCCAGCAGTGAATACAGGCTAGCGGGGAACACCGGGGAGCTGTTTTTT. This codes for CASSEYRLAGNTGELFF.

The chain uses TRBV19 and TRBJ2-5; 12 bases align to TRBD2. CDR3 length: 16 amino acids. Germline V gives CDR1 LNHDA, CDR2 SQIVND (reference sequence). The CDR3, as DNA: TGTGCTACGTCACCCCGAACTAGCGGGAGGAAAGAGACCCAGTACTTC. This gives the protein CATSPRTSGRKETQYF.

V gene TRBV5-1 combines with J gene TRBJ1-2; 7 bases line up with TRBD1. Germline CDR1 is SGHRS and CDR2 is YFSETQ. V gave up 4 bases and J gave up 4 bases; unmatched junction bases: 7. The CDR3 loop spans 14 amino acids. CDR3 in amino acids: CASSPGTEFYGYTF. CDR3 nucleotide sequence: TGCGCCAGCAGCCCAGGGACAGAGTTCTATGGCTACACCTTC. The variable domain in full, with the rest retrieved from reference TRBV5-1 and TRBJ1-2, is KAGVTQTPRYLIKTRGQQVTLSCSPISGHRSVSWYQQTPGQGLQFLFEYFSETQRNKGNFPGRFSGRQFSNSRSEMNVSTLELGDSALYLCASSPGTEFYGYTFGSGTRLTVV.

This clone was recorded a few times. The V call is TRBV29-1, the J call TRBJ2-2; 7 bases line up with TRBD1. The V gene end was trimmed by 8 bases and the J gene end by 4 bases; junction bases not matched to a gene: 4. Germline CDR1 is SQVTM and CDR2 is ANQGSEA. This CDR3 is built from 12 residues. CDR3 amino acids: CSFNRGTGELFF. The DNA of the CDR3 is TGCAGCTTCAACAGGGGCACCGGGGAGCTGTTTTTT.

This clone has a single count. This chain joins TRBV4-1 and TRBJ2-5; 7 bases are a match to TRBD1. This CDR3 spans 15 amino acids. CDR1 is MGHRA, CDR2 YSYEKL, per germline. V lost 1 base to trimming and J lost 1 base; unmatched junction nucleotides: 3. CDR3 DNA: TGCGCCAGCAGCCAAGTAGGGACAGCCCAAGAGACCCAGTACTTC. Protein sequence: CASSQVGTAQETQYF.

This rearrangement joins TRBV6-5 to TRBJ1-1; D is perhaps TRBD1 (6 bases). V was pared by 3 bases and J by 11 bases, with 16 bases between. The CDR3 covers 13 residues. In germline, CDR1 is MNHEY, CDR2 SVGAGI. The CDR3 here is CASSYGPGVMAFF. The CDR3 nucleotides read TGTGCCAGCAGTTATGGGCCAGGGGTTATGGCTTTCTTT.

The chain links TRBV7-2 to TRBJ2-3; TRBD2 matches at 9 bases. Germline V gives CDR1 SGHTA, CDR2 FQGNSA. J was trimmed by 1 base and V by 3 bases; bases with no gene match: 5. This CDR3 contains 16 residues. DNA for the CDR3: TGTGCCAGCAGCTTTCGACTAGCGGTAGGCACAGATACGCAGTATTTT. Protein product: CASSFRLAVGTDTQYF. The full variable domain, with the rest looked up from reference TRBV7-2 and TRBJ2-3, is GAGVSQSPSNKVTEKGKDVELRCDPISGHTALYWYRQSLGQGLEFLIYFQGNSAPDKSGLPSDRFSAERTGGSVSTLTIQRTQQEDSAVYLCASSFRLAVGTDTQYFGPGTRLTVL.

This clone was detected once. The chain combines TRBV6-5 with TRBJ2-7; a weak D match, TRBD1 (5 bases). Between the trimmed V and J ends, which lost 6 bases and 0 bases, there was a span of 12 bases. The CDR3 covers 14 residues. Per germline, CDR1 MNHEY and CDR2 SVGAGI. The DNA of the CDR3 is TGTGCCAGCAGCGCCGGCAGGGCCTCCTACGAGCAGTACTTC. This translates into CASSAGRASYEQYF.

The chain carries TRBV9 and TRBJ2-1, with D maybe TRBD2 (5 bases). The V gene lost 0 bases and the J gene lost 5 bases, with 9 bases spanning the gap. CDR1 is SGDLS and CDR2 is YYNGEE in the germline V gene. CDR3 length: 14 residues. CDR3 region: CASSVAGVDNEQFF. The CDR3 DNA sequence: TGTGCCAGCAGCGTAGCCGGGGTGGACAATGAGCAGTTCTTC.

This clone was seen just once. The genes are TRBV6-5 and TRBJ1-2; TRBD1 agrees at 7 bases. The CDR3 totals 12 residues. After removal of 5 bases from V and 7 bases from J, the junction contained 4 bases not matched to a gene. Germline V CDR1 and CDR2: MNHEY, SVGAGI. CDR3 protein: CASSQGGTGYTF. CDR3 sequence (DNA): TGTGCCAGCAGTCAGGGGGGCACTGGCTACACCTTC.

The J gene is TRBJ2-1, the V gene TRBV3-1 (or the pseudogene TRBV3-2); 8 bases are a match to TRBD2. Germline CDR1 reads LGHDT; CDR2 reads YNNKEL (reference sequence). The length of the CDR3 is 15 residues. V was clipped by 5 bases and J by 8 bases; unmatched bases: 11. The CDR3 bases are TGTGCCAGCAGCTTCGGCGGGGGGCGTGTCTATGAGCAGTTCTTC. Encoded protein: CASSFGGGRVYEQFF.

The chain carries TRBV2 and TRBJ1-2; 7 nucleotides align to TRBD1. CDR1 and CDR2 from the germline V gene are SNHLY and FYNNEI. The CDR3 spans 13 residues. V lost 6 bases and J lost 4; bases outside the gene matches: 5. The CDR3 coding sequence is TGTGCCAGCAGAGCGACAGGGATCTATGGCTACACCTTC. Protein product: CASRATGIYGYTF.

The chain employs TRBV19 and TRBJ2-5; TRBD2 aligns across 9 bases. V shed 2 bases, J shed 5 bases, and the junction held 9 bases outside the gene matches. The CDR3 runs to 16 residues. Germline V CDR1 and CDR2: LNHDA, SQIVND (reference sequence). CDR3 sequence: CASSISHGGGAETQYF. The CDR3 region has the DNA TGTGCCAGTAGTATATCCCATGGCGGGGGGGCCGAGACCCAGTACTTC.

In its sample, this clone was seen once. The chain has TRBV3-1 (or the pseudogene TRBV3-2) and TRBJ2-3; D not certain. Germline CDR1 and CDR2: LGHDT and YNNKEL (reference sequence). CDR3 size: 13 residues. The V and J ends lost 3 bases and 4 bases respectively, with 8 bases between them. In DNA, the CDR3 is TGTGCCAGCAGCCACGCCAACTCAGATACGCAGTATTTT. The encoded protein is CASSHANSDTQYF.

The genes are TRBV28 and TRBJ2-5; the match to TRBD1 covers 7 bases. Germline CDR1 reads MDHEN; CDR2 reads SYDVKM. This CDR3 has 15 amino acids. The trim removed 8 bases at V and 0 bases at J, leaving 9 bases unmatched. CDR3: CASVTGTAYQETQYF. The CDR3 bases are TGTGCCAGCGTCACCGGGACAGCGTACCAAGAGACCCAGTACTTC.